The 8 T cell receptor beta chains reported below all come from one sample, sequenced in a study of early stage breast cancer tumors (dated by TCRdb to about 2017). To prepare the library, the immunoSEQ multiplex PCR assay was applied. Not all clones reach the TCRdb copy of this immuneACCESS table, which keeps in-frame sequences only. Checked studies attribute under half of the gap to unresolved V genes and leave the rest unexplained. For this sample the table gives some 47,000 clones, of which around 83% were detected only once. About 1.4% of the sample is taken by the ten largest. The sequencing sample was made of blood. Receptors were obtained from a person aged 45 to 59 with breast cancer.

The V call is TRBV25-1, the J call TRBJ1-1; D remains unclear. CDR1 and CDR2 from the germline V gene are MGHDK and SYGVNS. Trimming took off 2 bases at V and 4 bases at J, with 5 bases between the two ends. CDR3 length: 12 amino acids. CDR3 sequence: CASSERATEAFF. DNA of the CDR3: TGTGCCAGCAGTGAAAGGGCCACTGAAGCTTTCTTT.

The V and J genes are TRBV6-1 and TRBJ2-7; D is unclear. This CDR3 region has 14 residues. Trimming stripped 4 bases from V and 6 bases from J, with 16 bases between. From germline, CDR1 is MNHNS and CDR2 SASEGT. The CDR3 DNA follows: TGTGCCAGCAGTGGGAGCTGGCAGGCCCCCGAGCAGTACTTC. It yields the protein CASSGSWQAPEQYF.

The chain joins TRBV5-6 to TRBJ1-1, with 8 nucleotides matching TRBD1. V was pared by 2 bases and J by 7 bases, with 13 bases of the junction left unmatched. The CDR3 is 16 residues long. Looked up from germline, CDR1 is SGHDT and CDR2 is YYEEEE. CDR3 sequence (DNA): TGTGCCAGCAGCTTCGAGTTAGGCCAGGGGGCTGTTGAAGCTTTCTTT. It encodes CASSFELGQGAVEAFF. The full variable domain, its missing parts supplied by reference TRBV5-6 and TRBJ1-1, is DAGVTQSPTHLIKTRGQQVTLRCSPKSGHDTVSWYQQALGQGPQFIFQYYEEEERQRGNFPDRFSGHQFPNYSSELNVNALLLGDSALYLCASSFELGQGAVEAFFGQGTRLTVV.

The chain combines TRBV13 with TRBJ1-2, with D uncertain. The CDR3 runs 15 residues. The V end was cut by 2 bases, the J end by 5 bases, with 15 bases between. Germline assignment: CDR1 PRHDT and CDR2 FYEKMQ (reference sequence). The CDR3 here is CASSLPYVAEYGYTF. In nucleotides, the CDR3 is TGTGCCAGCAGCTTACCCTATGTGGCGGAGTATGGCTACACCTTC.

CDR3 loop: CASSPSLREEAFF. Here the CDR3 DNA reads TGTGCCAGCAGCCCGTCGCTCCGAGAAGAAGCTTTCTTT. The chain joins TRBV7-9 to TRBJ1-1; D remains unclear. Germline-derived CDR1 and CDR2 are SEHNR and FQNEAQ (reference sequence). V was shortened by 5 bases and J by 8 bases, with 15 bases between the two germline ends. The CDR3 extends over 13 amino acids.

V and J are TRBV20-1 and TRBJ2-7; D is unresolved. Germline V lookup: CDR1 DFQATT, CDR2 SNEGSKA (reference sequence). The length of the CDR3 is 11 residues. Trimming pared 2 bases from V and 8 bases from J, leaving 10 bases between. The CDR3, as DNA: TGCAGTGCTAGAAAAGGCCATCAGCAGTACTTC. Its translation is CSARKGHQQYF.

The V gene is TRBV19, the J gene TRBJ2-7; 8 bases map to TRBD1. This CDR3 is built from 14 residues. The V gene end was trimmed by 6 bases and the J gene end by 1 base; junction bases not matched to a gene: 5. From germline, CDR1 is LNHDA and CDR2 SQIVND (reference sequence). Here the CDR3 reads CASRPRQGSYEQYF. CDR3 sequence (DNA): TGTGCCAGTAGACCGAGACAGGGGTCCTACGAGCAGTACTTC.

The chain couples TRBV9 to TRBJ2-3, with a possible D match to TRBD2 (6 bases). CDR1 and CDR2 from the germline V gene are SGDLS and YYNGEE. Trimming cost V 0 bases and J 2 bases, with 10 bases left between them. The CDR3 spans 15 residues. The CDR3 protein is CASSVGRAPTDTQYF. CDR3 nucleotide sequence: TGTGCCAGCAGCGTAGGGAGGGCCCCCACAGATACGCAGTATTTT. The variable domain in full, with the rest retrieved from reference TRBV9 and TRBJ2-3, is DSGVTQTPKHLITATGQRVTLRCSPRSGDLSVYWYQQSLDQGLQFLIQYYNGEERAKGNILERFSAQQFPDLHSELNLSSLELGDSALYFCASSVGRAPTDTQYFGPGTRLTVL.